This T cell receptor (beta chain) was sequenced in a study of control samples from healthy donors and cancer patients. TCRdb's copy holds only in-frame clones and misses some; the assay was immunoSEQ multiplex PCR. The sample comprises tens of thousands of clones, around nine tenths of which are singletons, and around 6% rests with the top ten. V was pared by 4 bases and J by 1 base, with 3 bases of the junction left unmatched. The CDR3 is 15 amino acids. The germline CDR1 and CDR2 sequences are KGHSH and LQKENI. The receptor was derived from a man in his fifties or sixties in good health. V usage is TRBV18 and J usage is TRBJ1-5; 8 bases are a match to TRBD1. The sequenced sample was blood. The DNA for the CDR3 is TGTGCCAGCTCACTGGACAGGGTGAGCAATCAGCCCCAGCATTTT. This codes for CASSLDRVSNQPQHF. Combining the CDR3 with reference TRBV18 and TRBJ1-5 gives the whole variable domain NAGVMQNPRHLVRRRGQEARLRCSPMKGHSHVYWYRQLPEEGLKFMVYLQKENIIDESGMPKERFSAEFPKEGPSILRIQQVVRGDSAAYFCASSLDRVSNQPQHFGDGTRLSIL.